Below are 22 T cell receptor beta chains sequenced from a single sample in a study of T cell responses to AZD1222 COVID-19 vaccine. Measured with immunoSEQ multiplex PCR; TCRdb has only the in-frame clones, and not every one. The sample carries about 170,000 clones, roughly 92% recorded once. The material was peripheral blood, obtained on day 0 of AZD1222 vaccination. The source of these receptors is an adult in good health.

The rearrangement joins TRBV6-5 to TRBJ1-1, with 8 bases aligning to TRBD1. V shed 6 bases, J shed 0 bases, and the junction held 3 bases outside the gene matches. Germline loops: CDR1 MNHEY, CDR2 SVGAGI. The CDR3 has 14 residues. CDR3 DNA sequence: TGTGCCAGCAGACCACAGGGGGTGAACACTGAAGCTTTCTTT. Translating it yields CASRPQGVNTEAFF.

This clone was seen a few times. The rearrangement uses TRBV18 and TRBJ1-5, with a tentative D call TRBD1 (5 bases). The CDR3 extends over 15 amino acids. V gave up 2 bases and J gave up 9 bases, with 17 bases separating them. Per germline, CDR1 KGHSH and CDR2 LQKENI. CDR3 in amino acids: CASSPGGAARAPQHF. CDR3 sequence (DNA): TGTGCCAGCTCACCAGGAGGGGCGGCAAGAGCGCCCCAGCATTTT. Drawing the rest from reference TRBV18 and TRBJ1-5, the complete variable domain is NAGVMQNPRHLVRRRGQEARLRCSPMKGHSHVYWYRQLPEEGLKFMVYLQKENIIDESGMPKERFSAEFPKEGPSILRIQQVVRGDSAAYFCASSPGGAARAPQHFGDGTRLSIL.

The chain recombines TRBV2 with TRBJ2-2; TRBD1 matches at 8 bases. J lost 3 bases, V lost 6 bases, and 6 bases had no gene match. The CDR3 spans 15 residues. CDR1 and CDR2 from the germline V gene are SNHLY and FYNNEI. The CDR3 bases are TGTGCCAGCAGACCAGGGGGCTGGGACACCGGGGAGCTGTTTTTT. Amino acids: CASRPGGWDTGELFF.

The chain combines TRBV7-2 with TRBJ2-1; D possibly corresponds to TRBD2 (5 bases). With 5 bases removed from V and 7 bases from J, the gap between germline ends came to 9 bases. From germline, CDR1 is SGHTA and CDR2 FQGNSA. The CDR3 has 12 amino acids. DNA of the CDR3: TGTGCCAGCAGCGGACTTGTGAATGAGCAGTTCTTC. Encoded protein: CASSGLVNEQFF. Based on the CDR3 plus reference TRBV7-2 and TRBJ2-1, the full variable domain is GAGVSQSPSNKVTEKGKDVELRCDPISGHTALYWYRQSLGQGLEFLIYFQGNSAPDKSGLPSDRFSAERTGGSVSTLTIQRTQQEDSAVYLCASSGLVNEQFFGPGTRLTVL.

J is TRBJ2-5 and V is TRBV7-2; the D is unclear. V lost 5 bases and J 7 bases, leaving 11 bases between the germline ends. In germline, CDR1 is SGHTA, CDR2 FQGNSA. This CDR3 comprises 12 residues. CDR3: CASSPDFVTQYF. Written as DNA, the CDR3 is TGTGCCAGCAGCCCGGATTTCGTGACCCAGTACTTC.

The rearrangement uses TRBV6-5 and TRBJ1-1; D unclear. The V end lost 4 bases, the J end lost 7 bases, and 10 bases lay between the germline ends. Germline assignment: CDR1 MNHEY and CDR2 SVGAGI. The CDR3 spans 12 residues. CDR3 residues: CASSSPPGEAFF. CDR3 in DNA: TGTGCCAGCAGTTCCCCGCCGGGTGAAGCTTTCTTT.

This clone was seen only a few times. The chain is built from TRBV15 and TRBJ2-1, with D possibly being TRBD1 (6 bases). The germline gives CDR1 LNHNV, CDR2 YYDKDF (reference sequence). CDR3 length equals 13 residues. Trimming took 2 bases from V and 7 from J, leaving 9 bases between them. CDR3 region: CATSRYQGNEQFF. The DNA for the CDR3 is TGTGCCACCAGCAGATATCAGGGGAATGAGCAGTTCTTC.

The rearrangement joins TRBV7-9 to TRBJ2-2; D perhaps matches TRBD1 (5 bases). Per the germline V gene, CDR1 is SEHNR and CDR2 is FQNEAQ (reference sequence). The CDR3 is 18 residues long. The V and J ends lost 1 base and 5 bases respectively, with 20 bases between them. CDR3 coding DNA: TGTGCCAGCAGCTTAGTTACAGGAGCCCGGTGGGTGACCGGGGAGCTGTTTTTT. The encoded protein is CASSLVTGARWVTGELFF.

The chain is built from TRBV12-3 or TRBV12-4 and TRBJ2-7; TRBD2 might be the D (5 bases). CDR3 size: 11 residues. Trimming left V 5 bases short and J 7 bases short, with 9 bases between. The CDR3 DNA is TGTGCCAGCAGTACCTCGGGAGAGCAGTACTTC. Encoded protein: CASSTSGEQYF.

The J gene is TRBJ2-7, the V gene TRBV27, with 11 bases identical to TRBD2. Germline V gene lookup returns CDR1 MNHEY and CDR2 SMNVEV (reference sequence). The CDR3 runs to 13 residues. V shed 7 bases and J 3 bases; nucleotides not matched to a gene: 2. CDR3 nucleotide sequence: TGTGCCAGCAAGGGACTAGCGGACTACGAGCAGTACTTC. Translated: CASKGLADYEQYF.

This chain connects TRBV3-1 (or the pseudogene TRBV3-2) to TRBJ1-6; D uncertain. Trimming took off 1 base at V and 7 bases at J, with 11 bases between the two ends. The CDR3 consists of 15 residues. Per the germline V gene, CDR1 is LGHDT and CDR2 is YNNKEL (reference sequence). CDR3 DNA: TGTGCCAGCAGCCAAGTCTCCCAGGCGAATTCACCCCTCCACTTT. Its protein is CASSQVSQANSPLHF.

The rearrangement joins TRBV5-1 to TRBJ2-1, with D perhaps being TRBD1 or TRBD2 (5 bases each). The CDR3 has 15 amino acids. V was cut by 6 bases and J by 6 bases, with 19 bases left in between. Germline V gives CDR1 SGHRS, CDR2 YFSETQ. The CDR3 DNA reads as TGCGCCAGCACCCAAGCCGGGACGGCGACCAATGAGCAGTTCTTC. It is translated as CASTQAGTATNEQFF.

V and J are TRBV19 and TRBJ1-1, with a tentative D call TRBD1 (6 bases). The ends were cut back, 5 bases at V and 11 bases at J, with 15 bases in the middle. The CDR3 sequence is 12 residues long. The germline V gene encodes CDR1 LNHDA and CDR2 SQIVND (reference sequence). The CDR3 DNA sequence: TGTGCCAGTAGTCCGAACAGGGTGTGGGCTTTCTTT. Its translation: CASSPNRVWAFF. Together with reference TRBV19 and TRBJ1-1, the CDR3 gives the full variable domain: DGGITQSPKYLFRKEGQNVTLSCEQNLNHDAMYWYRQDPGQGLRLIYYSQIVNDFQKGDIAEGYSVSREKKESFPLTVTSAQKNPTAFYLCASSPNRVWAFFGQGTRLTVV.

The chain uses TRBV7-9 and TRBJ2-5, with 7 bases lining up with TRBD1. Germline assignment: CDR1 SEHNR and CDR2 FQNEAQ (reference sequence). Trimming removed 4 bases from V and 5 bases from J; junction bases left unmatched: 4. The CDR3 contains 13 residues. The CDR3 protein is CASSYQTGETQYF. CDR3 in DNA: TGTGCCAGCAGCTACCAGACAGGGGAGACCCAGTACTTC.

The CDR3 reads CASSPGTSGGYEQYF. For the CDR3, the DNA is TGTGCCAGCAGCCCTGGGACTAGCGGCGGTTACGAGCAGTACTTC. V and J are TRBV6-2 or TRBV6-3 and TRBJ2-7; 11 bases fit TRBD2. The CDR3 consists of 15 residues. The germline gives CDR1 MNHEY, CDR2 SVGEGT. The V segment lost 6 bases and the J segment 4 bases; nucleotides outside the gene matches: 8.

The chain links TRBV5-8 to TRBJ1-5; D is undetermined. The CDR3 runs 14 residues. Germline assignment: CDR1 SGHTS and CDR2 YDEGEE. V lost 0 bases and J lost 0, with 4 bases in between. CDR3: CASSLGASNQPQHF. The DNA of the CDR3 is TGTGCCAGCAGCTTGGGAGCTAGCAATCAGCCCCAGCATTTT.

V usage is TRBV19 and J usage is TRBJ2-5; 11 nucleotides line up with TRBD2. Germline V CDR1 and CDR2: LNHDA, SQIVND (reference sequence). V trimming: 4 bases; J trimming: 5 bases; junction bases outside the gene matches: 9. The CDR3 has 16 residues. The DNA of the CDR3 is TGTGCCAGTAGTACCCGACTAGCGGGGTTTATGGAGACCCAGTACTTC. Translation: CASSTRLAGFMETQYF. The full variable domain, rest sourced from reference TRBV19 and TRBJ2-5, is DGGITQSPKYLFRKEGQNVTLSCEQNLNHDAMYWYRQDPGQGLRLIYYSQIVNDFQKGDIAEGYSVSREKKESFPLTVTSAQKNPTAFYLCASSTRLAGFMETQYFGPGTRLLVL.

The gene calls are TRBV30 and TRBJ2-1; TRBD2 might be the D (6 bases). CDR3 length: 14 amino acids. Germline CDR1 and CDR2: GTSNPN and SVGIG (reference sequence). Trimming pared 0 bases from V and 4 bases from J, leaving 10 bases between. The CDR3 sequence: CAWSVRLGYNEQFF. The CDR3 nucleotides read TGTGCCTGGAGTGTACGACTAGGTTACAATGAGCAGTTCTTC.

This chain connects TRBV19 to TRBJ2-2; 9 bases agree with TRBD1. Trimming took 5 bases from V and 5 from J; bases not matched to a gene: 6. The germline V gene has CDR1 LNHDA and CDR2 SQIVND (reference sequence). CDR3 length: 15 residues. CDR3 nucleotides: TGTGCCAGTAGTTTCGGGACAGGGTGGACCGGGGAGCTGTTTTTT. Residues: CASSFGTGWTGELFF.

The CDR3 here is CATHSRRAGNTIYF. The CDR3 region has the DNA TGTGCCACCCATAGCAGGAGGGCTGGAAACACCATATATTTT. This chain connects TRBV19 to TRBJ1-3; no clear D gene. The CDR3 loop spans 14 amino acids. CDR1 is LNHDA, CDR2 SQIVND, per germline (reference sequence). V was shortened by 10 bases and J by 2 bases, with 15 bases between the two germline ends.

This clone has more than one count but fewer than ten. The sample has other DNA sequences that encode this CDR3 too. This rearrangement joins TRBV18 to TRBJ1-6, with D maybe TRBD1 (6 bases). V lost 0 bases and J lost 7, with 10 bases in between. This CDR3 spans 15 amino acids. The germline gives CDR1 KGHSH, CDR2 LQKENI. The CDR3 DNA is TGTGCCAGCTCACCACCGGGCGGACAGAATTCACCCCTCCACTTT. This encodes CASSPPGGQNSPLHF.

This chain's CDR3 is CASSSLGPWGYEQYF. The CDR3 coding sequence is TGTGCCAGTAGTTCCTTAGGCCCCTGGGGATACGAGCAGTACTTC. The chain is built from TRBV19 and TRBJ2-7; D uncertain. Deletions cut 5 bases from V and 4 bases from J, with 18 bases between. CDR1 and CDR2 (germline): LNHDA, SQIVND (reference sequence). The CDR3 contains 15 residues.